Below are 32 T cell receptor beta chains sequenced from a single sample in a study of read filtering for tumor transcriptome and immune sequencing. Molecular barcoded adaptors covering alpha/delta and beta/gamma chains were used on roughly 370 ng RNA. TCRdb redid the calling of the reads with MiXCR, one entry per CDR3 protein. The data contain 75,000 to 95,000 distinct CDR3 sequences, roughly 12% of them singletons. Input material: a population of CD138-negative cells sorted from bone marrow. The receptors derive from a donor at least 40 years old with multiple myeloma.

The chain links TRBV11-3 to TRBJ2-5, with D perhaps given as TRBD1 or TRBD2 (5 bases each). This CDR3 spans 14 amino acids. Trimming took 5 bases from V and 1 from J, leaving 11 bases between them. CDR1 and CDR2 (germline): SGHNT, YENEEA. This chain's CDR3 is CASSLGPTQETQYF. CDR3 bases: TGTGCCAGCAGCCTGGGACCTACCCAAGAGACCCAGTACTTC.

This clonotype was observed many times. V gene TRBV7-9 combines with J gene TRBJ2-3, with 7 bases that match TRBD1. Germline assignment: CDR1 SEHNR and CDR2 FQNEAQ (reference sequence). Losses at the gene ends were 5 bases for V and 3 bases for J; bases not matched to a gene: 11. The CDR3 covers 16 residues. In DNA form, the CDR3 reads TGTGCCAGCAGCCGAATACTGACAGGGATAACAGATACGCAGTATTTT. Translated: CASSRILTGITDTQYF.

This clonotype was counted at least ten times. The V gene is TRBV29-1, the J gene TRBJ1-1; D unresolved. This CDR3 spans 13 amino acids. CDR1 SQVTM and CDR2 ANQGSEA come from the germline V gene. Trimming removed 6 bases at V and 4 bases at J, with 15 bases between. The CDR3 DNA follows: TGCAGCGTGAGACGGGCGTTAGGCACTGAAGCTTTCTTT. This sequence encodes CSVRRALGTEAFF. Full variable domain (rest looked up from reference TRBV29-1 and TRBJ1-1): SAVISQKPSRDICQRGTSLTIQCQVDSQVTMMFWYRQQPGQSLTLIATANQGSEATYESGFVIDKFPISRPNLTFSTLTVSNMSPEDSSIYLCSVRRALGTEAFFGQGTRLTVV.

This clonotype was picked up many times. This chain connects TRBV12-3 or TRBV12-4 to TRBJ1-1; D is ambiguous. This CDR3 spans 11 amino acids. The V end was cut by 5 bases, the J end by 8 bases, with 9 bases between. The CDR3 coding sequence is TGTGCCAGCAGTGGGGTTAGGGAAGCTTTCTTT. It specifies CASSGVREAFF.

This clonotype has a count of ten or more. The chain is built from TRBV9 and TRBJ2-5, with D possibly matching TRBD1 (6 bases). Trimming removed 0 bases at V and 2 bases at J, with 11 bases between. The CDR3 is made up of 15 amino acids. CDR1 and CDR2 (germline): SGDLS, YYNGEE. The CDR3 region is CASSVGPTGQETQYF. As DNA, the CDR3 is TGTGCCAGCAGCGTAGGGCCGACAGGACAAGAGACCCAGTACTTC.

This clonotype was recorded many times. This chain joins TRBV25-1 and TRBJ1-5; no clear D gene. The germline V and J ends were trimmed by 2 bases and 2 bases, with 10 bases remaining between them. The CDR3 covers 15 residues. Looked up from germline, CDR1 is MGHDK and CDR2 is SYGVNS. The CDR3 is CASSEGGQGNQPQHF. The CDR3 DNA is TGTGCCAGCAGTGAAGGTGGCCAGGGCAATCAGCCCCAGCATTTT.

This clonotype was recorded at least ten times. The chain recombines TRBV30 with TRBJ1-1, with D possibly matching TRBD1 (6 bases). CDR1 GTSNPN and CDR2 SVGIG come from the germline V gene (reference sequence). CDR3 length equals 15 residues. Trimming took 4 bases from V and 3 from J, leaving 18 bases between them. CDR3 sequence (DNA): TGTGCCTGGAACTCGCTGGGGGGCATATACACTGAAGCTTTCTTT. Translated: CAWNSLGGIYTEAFF.

This clonotype came up many times. The rearrangement uses TRBV7-2 and TRBJ1-1; D call uncertain. Trimming left V 5 bases short and J 1 base short, with 17 bases between. CDR3 size: 16 residues. Germline CDR1 SGHTA, CDR2 FQGNSA. The CDR3 sequence: CASSPVVGGWNTEAFF. As DNA, the CDR3 is TGTGCCAGCAGCCCCGTAGTAGGTGGGTGGAACACTGAAGCTTTCTTT.

This clonotype was recorded a few times. Here the CDR3 reads CASSLGAQPGETQYF. For the CDR3, the DNA is TGTGCCAGCAGCTTAGGTGCACAGCCGGGGGAGACCCAGTACTTC. This chain uses TRBV7-6 with TRBJ2-5; the D gene is possibly TRBD2 (5 bases). The CDR3 is made up of 15 amino acids. Per germline, CDR1 SGHVS and CDR2 FNYEAQ. Trimming cost V 1 base and J 5 bases, with 14 bases left between them.

This clonotype has ten or more counts. Compared with germline, one end of the junction differs, possibly owing to a read error. The rearrangement joins TRBV20-1 to TRBJ2-3, with D hard to call. The V gene's germline CDR1 is DFQATT and CDR2 SNEGSKA (reference sequence). The CDR3 loop spans 11 amino acids. The CDR3 is CSAEDLYTQYF. CDR3 bases: TGCAGTGCCGAAGACCTGTATACTCAGTATTTT.

There are many counts of this clonotype. No conserved phenylalanine or tryptophan ends this CDR3, so it is likely a read error. The chain recombines TRBV19 with TRBJ2-3; D remains ambiguous. Trimming took 5 bases from V and 0 from J, leaving 3 bases between them. The CDR3 runs 12 residues. The V gene's germline CDR1 is LNHDA and CDR2 SQIVND (reference sequence). The CDR3 sequence is CASSLSTDTQYL. CDR3 nucleotides: TGTGCCAGTAGTCTTAGCACAGATACGCAGTATCTT.

A few counts support this clonotype. A read error is likely, as this CDR3 ends without the conserved phenylalanine or tryptophan. This chain links TRBV5-1 with TRBJ2-1, with D perhaps matching TRBD1 or TRBD2 (7 bases each). Germline CDR1 reads SGHRS; CDR2 reads YFSETQ. The ends were cut back, 0 bases at V and 9 bases at J, with 19 bases in the middle. The CDR3 has 16 residues. The DNA of the CDR3 is TGCGCCAGCAGCTTGGATGCGGTATCAGGGGGGGTTGAGCAGTTCCTC. It codes for CASSLDAVSGGVEQFL.

This clonotype came up once. The junction and the germline gene differ at one end; a read error may be behind it. The genes are TRBV6-6 and TRBJ2-1; D is ambiguous. This CDR3 region has 13 residues. Germline assignment: CDR1 MNHNY and CDR2 SVGAGI (reference sequence). The CDR3 here is CASSHSIYNEQFF. The CDR3 DNA is TGTGCCAGCAGTCACTCGATTTACAATGAGCAGTTCTTT.

This clonotype came up many times. The rearrangement joins TRBV12-3 or TRBV12-4 to TRBJ2-7; 11 bases align to TRBD2. V gave up 4 bases and J gave up 5 bases; unmatched junction bases: 10. The CDR3 consists of 16 residues. The CDR3 DNA is TGTGCCAGCAGTTCGGGACTAGCGGACCGAGTGGACGAGCAGTACTTC. Residues: CASSSGLADRVDEQYF.

The sample holds many counts of this clonotype. V is TRBV20-1 and J is TRBJ2-1, with D possibly matching TRBD1 (5 bases). Trimming cost V 6 bases and J 2 bases, with 14 bases left between them. The germline V gene encodes CDR1 DFQATT and CDR2 SNEGSKA (reference sequence). This CDR3 contains 14 residues. The CDR3 sequence is CSAKTVGPYNEQFF. As DNA, the CDR3 is TGCAGTGCGAAGACAGTAGGACCCTACAATGAGCAGTTCTTC.

This clonotype came up a few times. This may arise from a read error, as a much more abundant clone is one base away. This chain links TRBV6-2 or TRBV6-3 with TRBJ1-1; TRBD1 is a possible D gene (5 bases). The germline gives CDR1 MNHEY, CDR2 SVGEGT. The CDR3 consists of 14 residues. The CDR3 here is CASSYGTANAEAFF. CDR3 in DNA: TGTGCCAGCAGCTACGGGACGGCGAACGCTGAAGCTTTCTTT.

This clonotype was observed a few times. This sequence joins TRBV5-1 and TRBJ2-5; 8 bases are a match to TRBD2. The trim removed 2 bases at V and 3 bases at J, leaving 12 bases unmatched. The germline CDR1 and CDR2 sequences are SGHRS and YFSETQ. The CDR3 consists of 17 residues. CDR3 in amino acids: CASSFVAGGGGKETQYF. DNA for the CDR3: TGCGCCAGCAGCTTCGTCGCGGGAGGAGGTGGTAAAGAGACCCAGTACTTC.

This chain connects TRBV29-1 to TRBJ2-1, with D hard to call. With 4 bases removed from V and 1 base from J, the gap between germline ends came to 5 bases. Germline V gene data show CDR1 as SQVTM and CDR2 as ANQGSEA. CDR3 length: 12 residues. The CDR3 region has the DNA TGCAGCGTTGGTGGATCCTACAATGAGCAGTTCTTC. This translates into CSVGGSYNEQFF.

This clonotype has a count of ten or more. The chain combines TRBV3-1 with TRBJ2-1; TRBD2 agrees at 12 bases. CDR1 is LGHDT and CDR2 is YNNKEL in the germline V gene (reference sequence). The CDR3 sequence is 19 residues long. V shed 1 base and J 5 bases; nucleotides not matched to a gene: 12. CDR3 DNA sequence: TGTGCCAGCAGCCAAGCTGTGACTAGCGGGAGAGTGCCTAACAATGAGCAGTTCTTC. Translation gives CASSQAVTSGRVPNNEQFF.

The chain's CDR3 is CSATMHQETQYF. The CDR3 DNA reads TGCAGCGCGACAATGCACCAAGAGACCCAGTACTTC. The chain uses TRBV29-1 and TRBJ2-5; no definite D call. V lost 7 bases and J lost 0, with 9 bases in between. CDR3 length: 12 amino acids. Germline values: CDR1 SQVTM, CDR2 ANQGSEA.

This clonotype was seen at least ten times. This chain uses TRBV20-1 with TRBJ2-4; 11 nucleotides agree with TRBD2. The V gene end was trimmed by 6 bases and the J gene end by 5 bases; junction bases not matched to a gene: 9. This CDR3 has 15 residues. The germline V gene has CDR1 DFQATT and CDR2 SNEGSKA (reference sequence). CDR3 nucleotides: TGCAGTGCACGACTAGCGGGAACTTCAGAAAACATTCAGTACTTC. This gives the protein CSARLAGTSENIQYF.

This clonotype has at least ten counts. The chain carries TRBV28 and TRBJ2-4, with TRBD1 matching over 7 bases. CDR3 length: 14 residues. The junction had 6 bases not matched to a gene; V was cut back by 3 bases and J by 7 bases. In germline, CDR1 is MDHEN, CDR2 SYDVKM. As DNA, the CDR3 is TGTGCCAGCAGTTTGCAGGAACAGGGGAACATTCAGTACTTC. It is translated as CASSLQEQGNIQYF.

This clonotype occurred many times. This sequence joins TRBV4-1 and TRBJ2-1, with 11 bases fitting TRBD2. The V gene end was trimmed by 0 bases and the J gene end by 6 bases; junction bases not matched to a gene: 7. This CDR3 is 17 amino acids long. The germline V gene has CDR1 MGHRA and CDR2 YSYEKL. Written as DNA, the CDR3 is TGCGCCAGCAGCCAAGATATTAGCGGGAGGGCCCCCAATGAGCAGTTCTTC. Translated, it gives CASSQDISGRAPNEQFF.

A remark on this clonotype: One base away lies a much larger clone, so this may be a sequencing read error. CDR3 residues: CASSFGTSGTDEQFF. In nucleotides, the CDR3 is TGTGCCAGCAGCTTCGGGACTAGCGGGACCGACGAGCAGTTCTTC. V is TRBV11-3 and J is TRBJ2-1, with 13 bases lining up with TRBD2. Germline trimming cut 3 bases from V and 10 bases from J; bases unmatched to any gene: 6. The CDR3 has 15 residues. The germline V gene has CDR1 SGHNT and CDR2 YENEEA.

This clonotype was observed many times. This chain joins TRBV11-1 and TRBJ1-2; no clear D gene. The CDR3 runs 15 residues. CDR1 SGHAT and CDR2 FQDESV come from the germline V gene (reference sequence). Trimming left V 1 base short and J 4 bases short, with 13 bases between. The CDR3 loop is CASSLDVSDGYGYTF. For the CDR3, the DNA is TGTGCCAGCAGCTTAGACGTATCCGATGGCTATGGCTACACCTTC.

The rearrangement links TRBV5-1 to TRBJ1-2; D perhaps matches TRBD1 (5 bases). Germline-derived CDR1 and CDR2 are SGHRS and YFSETQ. V lost 0 bases and J lost 1, with 10 bases in between. The CDR3 spans 15 residues. CDR3 sequence: CASSLGPQGNYGYTF. CDR3 coding DNA: TGCGCCAGCAGCTTGGGGCCCCAGGGTAACTATGGCTACACCTTC.

CDR3 DNA: TGTGCCAGCAAGCCGGGCCCTTCCGAGACCCAGTACTTC. It codes for CASKPGPSETQYF. The chain is built from TRBV19 and TRBJ2-5; D call uncertain. The CDR3 sequence is 13 residues long. Germline values: CDR1 LNHDA, CDR2 SQIVND (reference sequence). The V and J ends lost 9 bases and 5 bases respectively, with 16 bases between them.

This clonotype was counted at least ten times. The chain joins TRBV20-1 to TRBJ2-3; D is possibly TRBD1 (5 bases). The germline V gene has CDR1 DFQATT and CDR2 SNEGSKA (reference sequence). Trimming shortened V by 0 bases and J by 4 bases, and 8 bases separated the two germline ends. The CDR3 runs to 13 residues. CDR3 coding DNA: TGCAGTGCTAGAGAACCAGGGCCAGATACGCAGTATTTT. The encoded protein is CSAREPGPDTQYF.

This clonotype appeared many times. The rearrangement uses TRBV3-1 and TRBJ2-1, with D tentatively TRBD2 (7 bases). The germline V gene has CDR1 LGHDT and CDR2 YNNKEL (reference sequence). The CDR3 sequence is 16 residues long. Trimming shortened V by 6 bases and J by 2 bases, and 17 bases separated the two germline ends. The CDR3 DNA is TGTGCCAGCAGGCCCCAGGCGGGGGACACCTACAATGAGCAGTTCTTC. It specifies CASRPQAGDTYNEQFF.

This clonotype was seen many times. V usage is TRBV20-1 and J usage is TRBJ2-3, with 8 nucleotides matching TRBD1. Trimming cost V 0 bases and J 1 base; bases outside gene matches: 6. The germline V gene encodes CDR1 DFQATT and CDR2 SNEGSKA (reference sequence). This CDR3 region has 16 residues. The CDR3: CSARDGRGPRTDTQYF. CDR3 DNA: TGCAGTGCTAGAGATGGCAGGGGGCCCCGCACAGATACGCAGTATTTT.

Notes on this clonotype: One end of the junction is discordant with germline, which a read error may explain. The V gene is TRBV2, the J gene TRBJ2-5, with D possibly matching TRBD2 (5 bases). The CDR3 runs 13 residues. Germline CDR1 reads SNHLY; CDR2 reads FYNNEI. DNA for the CDR3: TGTGCCAGCGCCGGGATGTCTCAAGAGGCCCAGTACTTT. It is translated as CASAGMSQEAQYF.

At least ten counts were recorded for this clonotype. The chain uses TRBV19 and TRBJ1-1, with D possibly matching TRBD1 (5 bases). The V gene lost 7 bases and the J gene lost 3 bases, with 15 bases spanning the gap. CDR1 LNHDA and CDR2 SQIVND come from the germline V gene (reference sequence). The CDR3 consists of 14 residues. CDR3 coding DNA: TGTGCCAGTACTAAGGGACGACGGGACACTGAAGCTTTCTTT. The encoded protein is CASTKGRRDTEAFF.